These T cell receptor beta chains were read from a single sample in a study of T cell responses to AZD1222 COVID-19 vaccine. The protocol was immunoSEQ multiplex PCR, while the TCRdb copy is restricted to in-frame clones and leaves out a portion. Among over 110,000 clones listed, roughly 90% were seen once. The source material was peripheral blood, sampled on day 0 of AZD1222 vaccination. These receptor sequences come from an adult in good health. CDR3s include the opening cysteine and the closing phenylalanine or tryptophan. D genes are given only for firm matches. Clone size appears in some rows only: once, few, many, or a class for an expanded clone.

>TRBV30|-|-|TRBJ2-1
TGTGCCTGGAGTGTATCGGCGAACAATGAGCAGTTCTTC
CAWSVSANNEQFF
>TRBV6-1|-|once|TRBJ1-4
TGTGCCAGCAGTGAAGTCGCGGGAGTAGTCCCTTGTTTTTTT
CASSEVAGVVPCFF
>TRBV12-3/TRBV12-4|TRBD1|-|TRBJ2-7
TGTGCCAGTCGACAGGGAAAGGGCTACGAGCAGTACTTC
CASRQGKGYEQYF
>TRBV5-6|TRBD2|-|TRBJ2-3
TGTGCCAGCAGCTGGAGGTCCGGGACTAGCGGGAGGCCGATGGATACGCAGTATTTT
CASSWRSGTSGRPMDTQYF
>TRBV30|TRBD1|-|TRBJ1-2
TGTGCCTGGAGGGGACAGGTCTATGGCTACACCTTC
CAWRGQVYGYTF
>TRBV10-3|-|-|TRBJ2-1
TGTGCCATCAGTGAGCATACCACTTACAATGAGCAGTTCTTC
CAISEHTTYNEQFF
>TRBV7-9|TRBD1|-|TRBJ2-7
TGTGCCAGCAGCTTGACAGGGGGCGAGCAGTACTTC
CASSLTGGEQYF
>TRBV2|TRBD1|-|TRBJ2-7
TGTGCCAGCAGTGGGGGACAGTTCTACGAGCAGTACTTC
CASSGGQFYEQYF
>TRBV7-2|TRBD1|-|TRBJ1-1
TGTGCCAGCAGCTTGAGACAGGGCTACACTGAAGCTTTCTTT
CASSLRQGYTEAFF
>TRBV18|-|-|TRBJ1-2
TGTGCCAGCTCACCGAGGGACACTAACTATGGCTACACCTTC
CASSPRDTNYGYTF
>TRBV4-3|-|-|TRBJ1-1
TGCGCCAGCAGCCAAGACCCCAGGGGCAGTAGCGCTGAAGCTTTCTTT
CASSQDPRGSSAEAFF
>TRBV6-2/TRBV6-3|-|-|TRBJ1-3
TGTGCCAGCAGTTACGGGTCAGCCGGAAACACCATATATTTT
CASSYGSAGNTIYF
>TRBV21-1|-|-|TRBJ1-1
TGTGCCAGCAGCAAAACGGCCGGGTACACTGAAGCTTTCTTT
CASSKTAGYTEAFF
>TRBV7-2|TRBD2|-|TRBJ2-2
TGTGCCAGCAGCTTAGCGGGCGGGAGTAGGGGCACCGGGGAGCTGTTTTTT
CASSLAGGSRGTGELFF
>TRBV7-9|-|-|TRBJ1-1
TGTGCCAGCAGACCCGAAGGAGTGGGGGCTTTCTTT
CASRPEGVGAFF
>TRBV21-1|-|-|TRBJ2-7
-
CASSKFGQGSSYEQYF
>TRBV18|TRBD1|-|TRBJ1-6
TGTGCCAGCTCACCACGACAGGGCGGTTCACCCCTCCACTTT
CASSPRQGGSPLHF
>TRBV19|-|-|TRBJ2-3
TGTGCCAGTAGTATCCCAGTCAGGGGCGCAGATACGCAGTATTTT
CASSIPVRGADTQYF
>TRBV6-5|-|-|TRBJ2-3
TGTGCCAGCAGTTACGCGGGTCTGGCAGATACGCAGTATTTT
CASSYAGLADTQYF
>TRBV6-5|-|-|TRBJ2-3
TGTGCCAGCTCCCAGTTAGCGCCAAGCACAGATACGCAGTATTTT
CASSQLAPSTDTQYF
>TRBV27|-|-|TRBJ1-2
TGTGCCAGCAGCCGGGAGGTCGGCGACTATGGCTACACCTTC
CASSREVGDYGYTF
>TRBV9|-|-|TRBJ1-2
TGTGCCAGCAGCGTAGGGCAGACCAACTATGGCTACACCTTC
CASSVGQTNYGYTF
>TRBV5-1|TRBD1|-|TRBJ2-7
TGCGCCAGCAGCCCACAGGGACAGGGTTTGCCCTACGAGCAGTACTTC
CASSPQGQGLPYEQYF
>TRBV4-2|-|-|TRBJ1-4
TGTGCCAGCAGCCAAGGTTCGGACACAGGTGAAAAACTGTTTTTT
CASSQGSDTGEKLFF
>TRBV6-4|TRBD1|-|TRBJ2-3
TGTGCCAGCAGTGGGGACAGCGACACAGATACGCAGTATTTT
CASSGDSDTDTQYF
>TRBV6-2/TRBV6-3|TRBD2|-|TRBJ2-7
TGTGCCAGCAGCCCCGGGTTGCGGGAGCGGGAGCAGTACTTC
CASSPGLREREQYF
>TRBV7-2|-|once|TRBJ2-1
TGTGCCAGCAGCTTAGTAGGTAGCAATGAGCAGTTCTTC
CASSLVGSNEQFF
>TRBV21-1|-|-|TRBJ2-1
TGTGCCAGCAGCAAAGGGGAGACAGGGGTGCGACTAGCGGCCTCCTACAATGAGCAGTTCTTC
CASSKGETGVRLAASYNEQFF
>TRBV19|TRBD2|-|TRBJ2-1
TGTGCCAGTAGTTTGACTAGCGGGTTAGGGGGTTACAATGAGCAGTTCTTC
CASSLTSGLGGYNEQFF
>TRBV19|TRBD2|-|TRBJ2-2
TGTGCCAGTAACGAGGTGTGGACTAGCGGGAGTCACGGGGAGCTGTTTTTT
CASNEVWTSGSHGELFF
>TRBV19|-|-|TRBJ1-5
TGTGCCAGTAGTATTAGTGGCCTCCCGGAACGCTTAATACCCAATCAGCCCCAGCATTTT
CASSISGLPERLIPNQPQHF
>TRBV29-1|-|-|TRBJ1-1
TGCAGCGTTTTACCTGGACAGACTGAAGCTTTCTTT
CSVLPGQTEAFF
>TRBV5-8|-|-|TRBJ2-5
TGTGCCAGCAGCTGGGGCGGCGCGTTGCAAGAGACCCAGTACTTC
CASSWGGALQETQYF
>TRBV5-5|-|-|TRBJ1-1
TGTGCCAGCAGCTTGCTCGGAATGGTGAACACTGAAGCTTTCTTT
CASSLLGMVNTEAFF
>TRBV19|TRBD1|-|TRBJ1-5
TGTGCCAGTAGTTCTGGACAGGGTGACCAGCCCCAGCATTTT
CASSSGQGDQPQHF
>TRBV2|-|-|TRBJ1-1
TGTGCCAGCAGGCCTTCCTCGGGGGTCACTGAAGCTTTCTTT
CASRPSSGVTEAFF
>TRBV2|TRBD1|few|TRBJ1-5
TGTGCCAGCAGTTTAAGACAGGGGAGCAATCAGCCCCAGCATTTT
CASSLRQGSNQPQHF
>TRBV28|TRBD1|medium-sized|TRBJ2-7
TGTGCCAGCGATACTCAGGGGGCCGACGAGCAGTACTTC
CASDTQGADEQYF
>TRBV6-4|TRBD2|few|TRBJ2-1
TGTGCCAGCAGTTTGGCGGGAGGGCCCAATGAGCAGTTCTTC
CASSLAGGPNEQFF
>TRBV9|TRBD1|-|TRBJ2-7
TGTGCCAGCAGCCCCCGGACAGGCACCTACGAGCAGTACTTC
CASSPRTGTYEQYF